This entry is about one T cell receptor (beta chain). The antigen is unknown. The data were obtained in a study of beta chain features in type 1 diabetes. Expressed TCRB transcripts got sequenced, as all isolated RNA was reverse transcribed. TCRdb's copy holds only in-frame clones and misses some; the assay was immunoSEQ multiplex PCR. The sample gives about 150,000 clones, around 10% of which show up once; roughly 2% is in the top ten. Study observations and caveats: A moderate, significant TCRB CDR3 shortening appeared in type 1 diabetes across four CD4+ subsets.

Staining for CD45RO/CCR7/CD25/CD127/CD95/CD27 allowed sorting of CD4+ naive, central memory, regulatory and stem cell-like memory cells. Trimming removed 6 bases from V and 1 base from J, with 9 bases in between. This CDR3 has 14 residues. The germline V gene encodes CDR1 KGHSH and CDR2 LQKENI. V gene TRBV18 combines with J gene TRBJ2-2; possible D gene TRBD2, 5 bases. This TCR derives from a man aged 18 to 30 in good health. The material sequenced was central memory CD4+ T cells from blood. CDR3 DNA: TGTGCCAGCTCCCCAGGAGGGAACACCGGGGAGCTGTTTTTT. Its protein is CASSPGGNTGELFF.